These 32 T cell receptor beta chains came from one sample sequenced in a study of cytomegalovirus exposure and HLA in healthy donors. Primers included in the PCR were 60 Vbeta and 13 Jbeta primers. Clones were sequenced by immunoSEQ multiplex PCR, and TCRdb holds only the in-frame ones, with some missing. The sample yields about 67,000 clones, around three quarters seen once. Sequencing was performed on PBMCs. The source of these receptors is a woman under 40 in good health and CMV-seronegative.

The gene calls are TRBV6-1 and TRBJ1-1; 7 positions match TRBD1. With 4 bases clipped from V and 4 bases from J, the junction kept 6 bases outside the gene matches. This CDR3 is built from 14 residues. Germline V CDR1 and CDR2: MNHNS, SASEGT. As DNA, the CDR3 is TGTGCCAGCAGTGTCGCAGGGGGAGGCACTGAAGCTTTCTTT. Its protein is CASSVAGGGTEAFF.

This clone was counted once. V usage is TRBV11-2 and J usage is TRBJ2-6, with D possibly TRBD1 on 5 matching bases. The CDR3 runs to 19 residues. Looked up from germline, CDR1 is SGHAT and CDR2 is FQNNGV. V dropped 4 bases and J dropped 4 bases, with 23 bases sitting between them. Here the CDR3 DNA reads TGTGCCAGCAGCTCATCGCAGGGTACCGAGGCACTAGGGGCCAACGTCCTGACTTTC. Translated, it gives CASSSSQGTEALGANVLTF.

This chain joins TRBV7-6 and TRBJ1-1, with D maybe TRBD1 (6 bases). Germline V gene sequence: CDR1 SGHVS, CDR2 FNYEAQ. Between the trimmed V and J ends, which lost 3 bases and 3 bases, there was a span of 17 bases. There are 16 residues in the CDR3. CDR3 DNA sequence: TGTGCCAGCAGCTTCTCAGGGGTGGCTGGGGACACTGAAGCTTTCTTT. The encoded protein is CASSFSGVAGDTEAFF.

J is TRBJ1-5 and V is TRBV4-3, with D hard to call. This CDR3 is built from 17 residues. V was shortened by 0 bases and J by 0 bases, with 12 bases between the two germline ends. Germline CDR1 LGHNA, CDR2 YSLEER. CDR3 nucleotide sequence: TGCGCCAGCAGCCAAGATCTAGGTCCCTATAGCAATCAGCCCCAGCATTTT. Protein product: CASSQDLGPYSNQPQHF.

V gene TRBV5-1 combines with J gene TRBJ1-2, with a tentative D call TRBD1 (6 bases). The CDR3 loop spans 15 amino acids. Germline V gives CDR1 SGHRS, CDR2 YFSETQ. V was shortened by 5 bases and J by 0 bases, with 14 bases between the two germline ends. The CDR3 bases are TGCGCCAGCAGGCCACCCGGGACATCTAACTATGGCTACACCTTC. It encodes CASRPPGTSNYGYTF.

CDR3 loop: CATAHPRGKNTEAFF. The CDR3 DNA sequence: TGTGCCACCGCGCATCCGAGAGGCAAGAACACTGAAGCTTTCTTT. The chain uses TRBV13 and TRBJ1-1; D not certain. The germline gives CDR1 PRHDT, CDR2 FYEKMQ (reference sequence). The CDR3 is 15 residues long. V was cut by 10 bases and J by 1 base, with 19 bases left in between.

This chain joins TRBV4-1 and TRBJ2-7; D is possibly TRBD2 (5 bases). CDR1 and CDR2 (germline): MGHRA, YSYEKL. Trimming stripped 3 bases from V and 2 bases from J, with 17 bases between. The CDR3 is 16 amino acids. CDR3 sequence: CASSHHMDWATYEQYF. CDR3 DNA: TGCGCCAGCAGCCACCACATGGACTGGGCGACCTACGAGCAGTACTTC.

The chain combines TRBV2 with TRBJ1-2, with unresolved D. CDR3 length equals 16 residues. Trimming stripped 7 bases from V and 7 bases from J, with 25 bases between. Germline CDR1 reads SNHLY; CDR2 reads FYNNEI. In DNA, the CDR3 is TGTGCCAGCAAGGGCCCGAATGCGGGCGGAAAGGGTGGCTACACCTTC. This encodes CASKGPNAGGKGGYTF.

The rearrangement uses TRBV4-3 and TRBJ2-7; TRBD2 agrees at 10 bases. The CDR3 sequence is 18 residues long. Germline V lookup: CDR1 LGHNA, CDR2 YSLEER. The trim removed 2 bases at V and 2 bases at J, leaving 12 bases unmatched. CDR3 bases: TGCGCCAGCAGCCAAACGACGACTAGGACTAGCGGAACCTACGAGCAGTACTTC. Its protein product is CASSQTTTRTSGTYEQYF.

This clone was picked up one time. The chain recombines TRBV30 with TRBJ2-1; D gene ambiguous. This CDR3 contains 11 residues. Germline CDR1 is GTSNPN and CDR2 is SVGIG (reference sequence). The V gene lost 8 bases and the J gene lost 7 bases, with 12 bases spanning the gap. The CDR3 nucleotides read TGTGCCACCAACGCCGGGAATGAGCAGTTCTTC. Translating gives CATNAGNEQFF.

This clone was found a few times. The chain joins TRBV6-5 to TRBJ1-1; 7 bases are shared with TRBD1. The CDR3 loop spans 14 amino acids. Germline V gives CDR1 MNHEY, CDR2 SVGAGI. The V and J ends lost 6 bases and 1 base, in that order; junction bases with no gene match: 5. The CDR3 spells CASRTDRANTEAFF. The CDR3 DNA reads TGTGCCAGCAGAACCGACAGGGCGAACACTGAAGCTTTCTTT.

This rearrangement joins TRBV29-1 to TRBJ2-3, with TRBD1 as a possible D gene (5 bases). V was clipped by 4 bases and J by 0 bases, with 5 bases between them. Per the germline V gene, CDR1 is SQVTM and CDR2 is ANQGSEA. The CDR3 totals 12 residues. CDR3 nucleotide sequence: TGCAGCGTTGGACAGAGCACAGATACGCAGTATTTT. It yields the protein CSVGQSTDTQYF.

The chain carries TRBV5-1 and TRBJ2-1; 7 bases fit TRBD2. Germline loops: CDR1 SGHRS, CDR2 YFSETQ. V lost 2 bases, J lost 0 bases, and 5 bases stayed unmatched. The CDR3 runs to 16 residues. The CDR3 sequence is CASSFLGLDSYNEQFF. Here the CDR3 DNA reads TGCGCCAGCAGCTTCCTTGGACTAGACTCCTACAATGAGCAGTTCTTC.

The V gene is TRBV4-1, the J gene TRBJ1-4; TRBD1 matches 9 bases. Trimming at V came to 2 bases and at J to 10 bases, leaving 5 bases not matched to a gene. Germline CDR1 MGHRA, CDR2 YSYEKL. The CDR3 sequence is 14 residues long. CDR3 coding DNA: TGCGCCAGCAGCCAATTCGGGACAGGGACAAAACTGTTTTTT. Translated: CASSQFGTGTKLFF.

This clone was picked up one time. The J gene is TRBJ2-5, the V gene TRBV18, with 7 nucleotides matching TRBD2. CDR1 KGHSH and CDR2 LQKENI come from the germline V gene. Unmatched junction bases numbered 6, after V lost 8 bases and J lost 3 bases. The CDR3 loop spans 13 amino acids. The DNA of the CDR3 is TGTGCCAGCACCCGGGGGGTGAAAGAGACCCAGTACTTC. Its translation is CASTRGVKETQYF.

This clone was seen once. The chain has TRBV30 and TRBJ2-7; D perhaps matches TRBD2 (5 bases). The germline V and J ends were trimmed by 0 bases and 7 bases, with 13 bases remaining between them. CDR1 is GTSNPN, CDR2 SVGIG, per germline (reference sequence). This CDR3 comprises 13 residues. CDR3 region: CAWSVWLAREQYF. The CDR3 nucleotides read TGTGCCTGGAGTGTATGGTTAGCGCGGGAGCAGTACTTC. The entire variable domain, with the rest obtained from reference TRBV30 and TRBJ2-7, is as follows: SQTIHQWPATLVQPVGSPLSLECTVEGTSNPNLYWYRQAAGRGLQLLFYSVGIGQISSEVPQNLSASRPQDRQFILSSKKLLLSDSGFYLCAWSVWLAREQYFGPGTRLTVT.

This chain connects TRBV5-1 to TRBJ2-5; 7 positions agree with TRBD1. There are 13 residues in the CDR3. Germline lookup yields CDR1 SGHRS and CDR2 YFSETQ. The trim removed 5 bases at V and 3 bases at J, leaving 4 bases unmatched. The CDR3 coding sequence is TGCGCCAGCAGAGCAGGGACAGAAGAGACCCAGTACTTC. Translated: CASRAGTEETQYF.

The chain couples TRBV4-1 to TRBJ2-5; TRBD1 is a possible D gene (6 bases). CDR3 length: 15 residues. The germline V gene has CDR1 MGHRA and CDR2 YSYEKL. V was cut by 8 bases and J by 5 bases, with 21 bases left in between. CDR3 coding DNA: TGCGCCAGCGGACGACTGGACAGCAAAGGGGAGACCCAGTACTTC. It specifies CASGRLDSKGETQYF.

The chain carries TRBV4-1 and TRBJ1-6; D call uncertain. There are 14 residues in the CDR3. V was cut by 2 bases and J by 9 bases, with 11 bases left in between. Germline V gene data show CDR1 as MGHRA and CDR2 as YSYEKL. This CDR3 is CASSQPASGSPLHF. In DNA, the CDR3 is TGCGCCAGCAGCCAACCTGCTTCGGGTTCACCCCTCCACTTT.

In nucleotides, the CDR3 is TGTGCCAGCAGCTTCCTGCCAGTATCAGATACGCAGTATTTT. Residues: CASSFLPVSDTQYF. The V call is TRBV5-6, the J call TRBJ2-3; D not certain. The CDR3 spans 14 residues. V lost 2 bases to trimming and J lost 4 bases, with 11 bases between them. Germline CDR1 and CDR2: SGHDT and YYEEEE. Supplemented by reference TRBV5-6 and TRBJ2-3, the full variable domain reads DAGVTQSPTHLIKTRGQQVTLRCSPKSGHDTVSWYQQALGQGPQFIFQYYEEEERQRGNFPDRFSGHQFPNYSSELNVNALLLGDSALYLCASSFLPVSDTQYFGPGTRLTVL.

V is TRBV25-1 and J is TRBJ2-3, with TRBD1 matching 7 bases. Germline trimming cut 8 bases from V and 4 bases from J; bases unmatched to any gene: 12. Germline V lookup: CDR1 MGHDK, CDR2 SYGVNS. The CDR3 totals 15 residues. The CDR3 spells CASRGPRQGSDTQYF. The CDR3 nucleotides read TGTGCCAGCCGCGGACCGAGACAGGGTTCAGATACGCAGTATTTT.

The rearrangement joins TRBV5-1 to TRBJ1-4; 8 bases map to TRBD1. The CDR3 consists of 15 residues. Trimming cost V 4 bases and J 0 bases; bases outside gene matches: 2. Per the germline V gene, CDR1 is SGHRS and CDR2 is YFSETQ. The CDR3 region has the DNA TGCGCCAGCAGCAAGGGACAGGCAACTAATGAAAAACTGTTTTTT. Translating gives CASSKGQATNEKLFF.

V is TRBV7-9 and J is TRBJ1-1; TRBD1 might be the D (5 bases). The CDR3 has 13 amino acids. V lost 1 base and J lost 5, with 8 bases in between. In germline, CDR1 is SEHNR, CDR2 FQNEAQ (reference sequence). The CDR3 DNA sequence: TGTGCCAGCAGCTTAGGGGGGGGTACTGAAGCTTTCTTT. This sequence encodes CASSLGGGTEAFF.

This clone was found a few times. This chain uses TRBV2 with TRBJ1-1; unclear D gene. Between the trimmed V and J ends, which lost 1 base and 0 bases, there was a span of 9 bases. The CDR3 contains 15 residues. Germline V lookup: CDR1 SNHLY, CDR2 FYNNEI. CDR3 coding DNA: TGTGCCAGCAGTGAAGTGATCGGGTTGAACACTGAAGCTTTCTTT. This gives the protein CASSEVIGLNTEAFF.

The gene calls are TRBV4-3 and TRBJ1-2; TRBD1 is a possible D gene (5 bases). Germline V CDR1 and CDR2: LGHNA, YSLEER. The V end was cut by 0 bases, the J end by 5 bases, with 16 bases between. The CDR3 length is 16 residues. The CDR3 sequence is CASSQDLGGAPYGYTF. The DNA of the CDR3 is TGCGCCAGCAGCCAAGATCTGGGGGGAGCCCCTTATGGCTACACCTTC.

The rearrangement joins TRBV6-6 to TRBJ2-7; TRBD1 aligns across 8 bases. Looked up from germline, CDR1 is MNHNY and CDR2 is SVGAGI (reference sequence). V was clipped by 6 bases and J by 1 base; unmatched bases: 5. The CDR3 has 14 residues. This chain's CDR3 is CASSLRDRSYEQYF. The CDR3 DNA follows: TGTGCCAGCAGCCTCCGGGACAGGTCCTACGAGCAGTACTTC.

This clone was detected once. CDR3 amino acids: CASSLQGASASYEQYF. The CDR3 nucleotides are TGTGCCAGCAGCTTACAGGGGGCTAGCGCCTCCTACGAGCAGTACTTC. The V and J genes are TRBV7-2 and TRBJ2-7; 8 nucleotides line up with TRBD1. Germline values: CDR1 SGHTA, CDR2 FQGNSA. V trimming: 2 bases; J trimming: 0 bases; junction bases outside the gene matches: 6. The CDR3 spans 16 residues.

The genes are TRBV29-1 and TRBJ2-1; 9 bases are shared with TRBD1. The trim removed 7 bases at V and 7 bases at J, leaving 8 bases unmatched. Germline CDR1 reads SQVTM; CDR2 reads ANQGSEA. CDR3 length: 13 residues. The CDR3 region is CSATGQGKNEQFF. The CDR3 DNA follows: TGCAGCGCTACGGGACAGGGAAAAAATGAGCAGTTCTTC.

The J gene is TRBJ2-1, the V gene TRBV9, with 11 bases aligning to TRBD2. J gave up 10 bases and V 5 bases, and 5 bases lay outside the gene matches. The CDR3 has 13 amino acids. Germline V gene lookup returns CDR1 SGDLS and CDR2 YYNGEE. The DNA of the CDR3 is TGTGCCAGCAGGACTAGCGGGGAGGGGGAGCAGTTCTTC. It translates to CASRTSGEGEQFF.

This clone was counted a few times. The chain links TRBV30 to TRBJ2-7, with 12 bases identical to TRBD1. The CDR3 loop spans 14 amino acids. V shed 4 bases, J shed 6 bases, and the junction held 7 bases outside the gene matches. CDR1 is GTSNPN, CDR2 SVGIG, per germline (reference sequence). The DNA for the CDR3 is TGTGCCTGGACTCTGGGACAGGGGGCGTCCGAGCAGTACTTC. Protein sequence: CAWTLGQGASEQYF.

This clone showed up just once. The CDR3 coding sequence is TGTGCCAGCAGCAACAGGGAAGGGAGCAATCAGCCCCAGCATTTT. Translation: CASSNREGSNQPQHF. The rearrangement links TRBV2 to TRBJ1-5; TRBD1 might be the D (6 bases). The CDR3 contains 15 residues. Per the germline V gene, CDR1 is SNHLY and CDR2 is FYNNEI. Trimming removed 6 bases from V and 1 base from J, with 13 bases in between. The full variable domain, completed using reference TRBV2 and TRBJ1-5, is EPEVTQTPSHQVTQMGQEVILRCVPISNHLYFYWYRQILGQKVEFLVSFYNNEISEKSEIFDDQFSVERPDGSNFTLKIRSTKLEDSAMYFCASSNREGSNQPQHFGDGTRLSIL.

The chain has TRBV5-1 and TRBJ1-1; D is possibly TRBD1 (6 bases). CDR1 and CDR2 from the germline V gene are SGHRS and YFSETQ. The CDR3 contains 13 residues. V lost 1 base and J lost 8, with 12 bases in between. This CDR3 reads CASSLTNRVEAFF. The CDR3 DNA follows: TGCGCCAGCAGCTTGACGAACAGGGTGGAAGCTTTCTTT.